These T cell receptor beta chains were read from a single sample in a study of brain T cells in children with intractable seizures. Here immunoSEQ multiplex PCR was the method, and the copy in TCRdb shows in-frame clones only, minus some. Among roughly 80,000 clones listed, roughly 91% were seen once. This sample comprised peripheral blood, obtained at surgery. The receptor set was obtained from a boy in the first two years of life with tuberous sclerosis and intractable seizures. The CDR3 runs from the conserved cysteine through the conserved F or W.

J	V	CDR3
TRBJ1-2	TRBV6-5	CASSLGTGRSNYGYTF
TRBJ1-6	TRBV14	CASSQHRSWNSPLHF
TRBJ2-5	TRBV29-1	CSVEWGRGPKETQYF
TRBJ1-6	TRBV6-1	CASSEGSSSYNSPLHF
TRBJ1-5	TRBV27	CASRDLISNQPQHF
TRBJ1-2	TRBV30	CAWKAGGANYGYTF
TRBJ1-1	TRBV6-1	CASSEHGTPAFF
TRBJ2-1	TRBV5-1	CASSIPLAGKGDEQFF
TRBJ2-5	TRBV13	CASSLLQREGPGETQYF
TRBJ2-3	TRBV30	CAWSVSQGTDTQYF
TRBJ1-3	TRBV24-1	CATSDLFGNTIYF
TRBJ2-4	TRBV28	CASRPRGQNIQYF
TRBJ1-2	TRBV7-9	CASSITYGGRNGYTF
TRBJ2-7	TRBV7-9	CASSLSYEQYF
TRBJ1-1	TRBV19	CASSIQRDRGFNTEAFF
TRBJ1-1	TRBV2	CASSVILQEAFF
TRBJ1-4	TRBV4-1	CASSSMGVANEKLFF
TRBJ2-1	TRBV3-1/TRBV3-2	CASSQVETGGIPYNEQFF
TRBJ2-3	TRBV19	CASRRVGRTDTQYF
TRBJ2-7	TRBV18	CASSLLAGAYEQYF
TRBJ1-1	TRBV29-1	CSVKGAQGLLKTEAFF
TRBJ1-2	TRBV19	CAKPRGWTGPGYTF
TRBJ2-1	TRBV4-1	CASSQGLAGRNEQFF
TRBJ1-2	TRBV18	CASSPKSEGHGYTF
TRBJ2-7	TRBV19	CASSSLSGLSSYEQYF
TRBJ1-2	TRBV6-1	CASSEVNYGYTF
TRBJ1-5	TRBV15	CATSRDRRSGVNQPQHF
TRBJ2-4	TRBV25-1	CASRSDGNIQYF
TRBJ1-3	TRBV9	CASSVEPTVGNTIYF
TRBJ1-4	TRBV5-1	CASTQGPSEEKLFF
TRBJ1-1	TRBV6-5	CASRPGVKAFF
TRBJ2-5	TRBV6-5	CASKGGWETQYF
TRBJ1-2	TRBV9	CASSALPTGADGYTF
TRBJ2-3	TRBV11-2	CASSLGAGAYTDTQYF
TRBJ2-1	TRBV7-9	CASSFNRNEQFF
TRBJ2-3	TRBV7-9	CASSAGTSATDTQYF
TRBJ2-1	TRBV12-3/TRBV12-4	CASMTGWDEQFF
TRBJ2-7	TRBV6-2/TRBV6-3	CASSPTGLGYEQYF
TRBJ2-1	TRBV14	CASSPTSGGDNEQFF
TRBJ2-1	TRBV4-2	CASSREAGTMGEQFF
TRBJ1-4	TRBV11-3	CASSRTGEKLFF
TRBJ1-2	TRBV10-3	CAISESSGNNYGYTF
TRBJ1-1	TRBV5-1	CASSSRDRGLTEAFF
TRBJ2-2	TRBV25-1	CASSESLLTENTGELFF
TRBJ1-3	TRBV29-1	CSAYIRGNTIYF
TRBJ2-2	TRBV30	CAWSVGAGELFF
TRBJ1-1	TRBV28	CASTHVLLNTEAFF
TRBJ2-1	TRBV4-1	CASSQPLLDYLGEQFF
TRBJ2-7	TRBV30	CAWGLAAYEQYF
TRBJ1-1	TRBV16	CASSQQTGGTEAFF
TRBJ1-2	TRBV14	CASSHQGGGANYGYTF
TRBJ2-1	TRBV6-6	CASSYNEQFF